Only one count was recorded for the clone carrying this T cell receptor beta chain. Its antigen is still unknown. This specimen belongs to a study of OX40 agonist ivuxolimab in advanced cancers. Study conclusions and caveats: Within 6 weeks, CD4+ and CD8+ blood T cells expanded clonally at 0.1 to 3.0 mg/kg.

Libraries were prepared by immunoSEQ multiplex PCR; TCRdb keeps only in-frame clonotypes and omits some of them. This sample has tens of thousands of clones, with roughly 87% found just once. The TCR originated in an adult with an advanced solid tumor such as melanoma, head and neck, liver or kidney cancer. The sample here was CD4+ or CD8+ T cells sorted from blood, taken in a trial of the OX40 agonist ivuxolimab.

The CDR3 loop reads CASSLEGTYEQYF. Written as DNA, the CDR3 is TGTGCCAGCAGTTTGGAGGGGACCTACGAGCAGTACTTC. The chain combines TRBV27 with TRBJ2-7; possibly TRBD2 for D (6 bases). The CDR3 consists of 13 residues. Germline-derived CDR1 and CDR2 are MNHEY and SMNVEV (reference sequence). Trimming cost V 3 bases and J 2 bases, with 8 bases left between them.